The rows below give T cell receptor beta chains drawn from one sample of a study of T cells in Graves' hyperthyroidism and ophthalmopathy. One entry per CDR3 protein results from TCRdb running MiXCR on the multiplex PCR reads. The table includes 500,000 to 600,000 distinct CDR3 sequences, over 15% detected once. Material: blood. These receptor sequences come from a woman between 18 and 29 years old with Graves' hyperthyroidism. CDR3s include the opening cysteine and the closing phenylalanine or tryptophan. Each record gives: J gene, V gene, D gene, clone size, CDR3 protein, CDR3 DNA. D genes are given only for firm matches. For some rows the clone size is stated as once, few or many, or as a class when expanded; others skip it.

J gene: TRBJ2-1
V gene: TRBV11-2
D gene: TRBD2
clone size: .
CDR3 protein: CASSLLGLAWNEQFF
CDR3 DNA: TGTGCCAGCAGCCTACTGGGACTAGCCTGGAATGAGCAGTTCTTC

J gene: TRBJ2-2
V gene: TRBV6-1
D gene: TRBD2
clone size: few
CDR3 protein: CASQRTSGGTNTGELFF
CDR3 DNA: TGTGCCAGTCAAAGGACTAGCGGGGGGACGAACACCGGGGAGCTGTTTTTT

J gene: TRBJ1-1
V gene: TRBV19
D gene: TRBD1
clone size: .
CDR3 protein: CASSIDGTVSTEAFF
CDR3 DNA: TGTGCCAGTAGTATAGACGGGACAGTCAGCACTGAAGCTTTCTTT

J gene: TRBJ1-4
V gene: TRBV27
D gene: .
clone size: many
CDR3 protein: CASSLSSRWGAKREKLFF
CDR3 DNA: TGTGCCAGCAGTTTATCGAGTAGATGGGGGGCCAAACGGGAAAAACTGTTTTTT

J gene: TRBJ2-1
V gene: TRBV9
D gene: TRBD1
clone size: once
CDR3 protein: CASSVGVGQTLGNEQFF
CDR3 DNA: TGTGCCAGCAGCGTAGGAGTGGGACAGACTTTGGGCAATGAGCAGTTCTTC

J gene: TRBJ2-1
V gene: TRBV7-3
D gene: TRBD2
clone size: .
CDR3 protein: CASSVSPRAGGHDEQFF
CDR3 DNA: TGTGCCAGCAGCGTATCCCCCCGGGCGGGGGGGCACGATGAGCAGTTCTTC

J gene: TRBJ1-5
V gene: TRBV7-8
D gene: .
clone size: many
CDR3 protein: CASSFKNNQPQHF
CDR3 DNA: TGTGCCAGCAGCTTTAAGAACAATCAGCCCCAGCATTTT

J gene: TRBJ2-1
V gene: TRBV11-2
D gene: TRBD2
clone size: many
CDR3 protein: CASSREAGAGGGNEQFF
CDR3 DNA: TGTGCCAGCAGCCGAGAAGCGGGGGCGGGAGGGGGCAATGAGCAGTTCTTC

J gene: TRBJ1-4
V gene: TRBV6-1
D gene: .
clone size: many
CDR3 protein: CASREDRTTNEKLFF
CDR3 DNA: TGTGCCAGCAGGGAAGACAGGACAACTAATGAAAAACTGTTTTTT

J gene: TRBJ2-5
V gene: TRBV20-1
D gene: .
clone size: many
CDR3 protein: CSAKLVYQETQYF
CDR3 DNA: TGCAGTGCTAAACTGGTGTACCAAGAGACCCAGTACTTC

J gene: TRBJ2-7
V gene: TRBV3-1
D gene: .
clone size: .
CDR3 protein: CASSQGYSVYEQYF
CDR3 DNA: TGTGCCAGCAGCCAAGGGTACTCGGTCTACGAGCAGTACTTC

J gene: TRBJ2-7
V gene: TRBV15
D gene: TRBD2
clone size: many
CDR3 protein: CATSGTGSGLADYEQYF
CDR3 DNA: TGTGCCACCAGCGGAACGGGATCGGGACTAGCGGACTACGAGCAGTACTTC

J gene: TRBJ1-2
V gene: TRBV12-3/TRBV12-4
D gene: .
clone size: few
CDR3 protein: CASSLDVDPFYGYTF
CDR3 DNA: TGTGCCAGCAGTTTAGACGTCGACCCCTTCTATGGCTACACCTTC

J gene: TRBJ1-2
V gene: TRBV7-2
D gene: .
clone size: .
CDR3 protein: CASSLNVIGGRFGYTF
CDR3 DNA: TGTGCCAGCAGCCTAAATGTTATTGGGGGGCGCTTCGGCTACACCTTC

J gene: TRBJ1-1
V gene: TRBV7-2
D gene: .
clone size: .
CDR3 protein: CASSFSGNLNTEAFF
CDR3 DNA: TGTGCCAGCAGCTTTTCTGGTAATTTGAACACTGAAGCTTTCTTT

J gene: TRBJ1-2
V gene: TRBV2
D gene: TRBD1
clone size: many
CDR3 protein: CASGPGDRDYGYTF
CDR3 DNA: TGTGCCAGCGGGCCCGGGGACAGGGACTATGGCTACACCTTC

J gene: TRBJ1-3
V gene: TRBV12-3/TRBV12-4
D gene: .
clone size: .
CDR3 protein: CASSSLGSGNTIYF
CDR3 DNA: TGTGCCAGCAGTTCCCTGGGCTCTGGAAACACCATATATTTT

J gene: TRBJ1-1
V gene: TRBV6-2/TRBV6-3
D gene: .
clone size: many
CDR3 protein: CASSYSDTEAFF
CDR3 DNA: TGTGCCAGCAGCTACTCAGACACTGAAGCTTTCTTT

J gene: TRBJ1-1
V gene: TRBV20-1
D gene: TRBD1
clone size: many
CDR3 protein: CSASLRQGHTEAFF
CDR3 DNA: TGCAGTGCTAGTCTACGACAGGGGCACACTGAAGCTTTCTTT

J gene: TRBJ2-7
V gene: TRBV10-2
D gene: TRBD2
clone size: .
CDR3 protein: CASLPDGGTRNEQYF
CDR3 DNA: TGCGCCAGCCTCCCGGACGGAGGGACTAGGAACGAGCAGTACTTC

J gene: TRBJ2-3
V gene: TRBV7-9
D gene: .
clone size: many
CDR3 protein: CASSDLGGPDTQYF
CDR3 DNA: TGTGCCAGCAGCGACCTGGGGGGGCCAGATACGCAGTATTTT

J gene: TRBJ2-5
V gene: TRBV9
D gene: TRBD2
clone size: .
CDR3 protein: CASSVGSSGSPETQYF
CDR3 DNA: TGTGCCAGCAGCGTAGGATCTAGCGGGAGTCCGGAGACCCAGTACTTC

J gene: TRBJ1-1
V gene: TRBV6-2/TRBV6-3
D gene: .
clone size: .
CDR3 protein: CASTWDFGEAFF
CDR3 DNA: TGTGCTAGCACCTGGGATTTCGGTGAAGCTTTCTTT

J gene: TRBJ2-2
V gene: TRBV15
D gene: .
clone size: few
CDR3 protein: CATSRDRRSENTGELFF
CDR3 DNA: TGTGCCACCAGCAGAGATCGGAGAAGCGAGAACACCGGGGAGCTGTTTTTT

J gene: TRBJ1-6
V gene: TRBV2
D gene: TRBD1
clone size: .
CDR3 protein: CASSSTGTGYSPLHF
CDR3 DNA: TGTGCCAGCAGTTCGACCGGGACAGGGTATTCACCCCTCCACTTT

J gene: TRBJ1-1
V gene: TRBV18
D gene: .
clone size: many
CDR3 protein: CASSPRDFGEAFF
CDR3 DNA: TGTGCCAGCTCACCTCGGGACTTTGGTGAAGCTTTCTTT

J gene: TRBJ2-2
V gene: TRBV29-1
D gene: TRBD1
clone size: .
CDR3 protein: CSVEIQQGARGELFF
CDR3 DNA: TGCAGCGTCGAGATCCAGCAGGGGGCAAGAGGGGAGCTGTTTTTT

J gene: TRBJ2-5
V gene: TRBV27
D gene: .
clone size: once
CDR3 protein: CASSFFGGTQETQYF
CDR3 DNA: TGTGCCAGCAGTTTTTTTGGAGGGACCCAAGAGACCCAGTACTTC

J gene: TRBJ2-3
V gene: TRBV20-1
D gene: .
clone size: many
CDR3 protein: CSARGITDTQYF
CDR3 DNA: TGCAGTGCTAGAGGAATAACAGATACGCAGTATTTT

J gene: TRBJ1-6
V gene: TRBV11-2
D gene: .
clone size: .
CDR3 protein: CASSLGRFGNSPLHF
CDR3 DNA: TGTGCCAGCAGCTTAGGGCGGTTCGGCAATTCACCCCTCCACTTT

J gene: TRBJ1-2
V gene: TRBV11-2
D gene: .
clone size: many
CDR3 protein: CASGLGSAVRPYGYTF
CDR3 DNA: TGTGCCAGCGGCTTAGGATCGGCCGTGAGGCCCTATGGCTACACCTTC

J gene: TRBJ1-1
V gene: TRBV5-5
D gene: .
clone size: many
CDR3 protein: CASSFYDRHNEAFF
CDR3 DNA: TGTGCCAGCAGCTTCTATGATCGCCACAATGAAGCTTTCTTT

J gene: TRBJ2-1
V gene: TRBV27
D gene: .
clone size: few
CDR3 protein: CASGFGGSYNEQFF
CDR3 DNA: TGTGCCAGCGGTTTTGGGGGCTCCTACAATGAGCAGTTCTTC

J gene: TRBJ2-3
V gene: TRBV12-3/TRBV12-4
D gene: TRBD2
clone size: many
CDR3 protein: CASSLAGSITDTQYF
CDR3 DNA: TGTGCCAGCAGTCTAGCGGGGAGCATCACAGATACGCAGTATTTT

J gene: TRBJ2-1
V gene: TRBV20-1
D gene: TRBD2
clone size: few
CDR3 protein: CSARDRELAYNEQFF
CDR3 DNA: TGCAGTGCTAGAGATCGAGAACTAGCGTACAATGAGCAGTTCTTC

J gene: TRBJ2-7
V gene: TRBV28
D gene: TRBD2
clone size: few
CDR3 protein: CASSPWVAGDNEQYF
CDR3 DNA: TGTGCCAGCAGTCCCTGGGTAGCGGGAGATAACGAGCAGTACTTC

J gene: TRBJ2-1
V gene: TRBV11-2
D gene: TRBD2
clone size: .
CDR3 protein: CASSPASGRSYNEQFF
CDR3 DNA: TGTGCCAGCAGCCCAGCCAGCGGGAGGTCCTACAATGAGCAGTTCTTC

J gene: TRBJ1-5
V gene: TRBV20-1
D gene: .
clone size: many
CDR3 protein: CSARSGLGQPQHF
CDR3 DNA: TGCAGTGCTAGGTCAGGGTTAGGTCAGCCCCAGCATTTT

J gene: TRBJ1-5
V gene: TRBV4-2
D gene: TRBD1
clone size: .
CDR3 protein: CASSQETGVPQPQHF
CDR3 DNA: TGTGCCAGCAGCCAAGAGACAGGGGTCCCTCAGCCCCAGCATTTT

J gene: TRBJ2-1
V gene: TRBV20-1
D gene: TRBD2
clone size: .
CDR3 protein: CSATAGGLHNEQFF
CDR3 DNA: TGCAGTGCTACAGCGGGAGGCCTCCACAATGAGCAGTTCTTC

J gene: TRBJ2-1
V gene: TRBV20-1
D gene: .
clone size: .
CDR3 protein: CSAPGTAGYEQFF
CDR3 DNA: TGCAGTGCTCCTGGGACAGCGGGCTATGAGCAGTTCTTC

J gene: TRBJ1-2
V gene: TRBV27
D gene: .
clone size: few
CDR3 protein: CASSYGWGGRGANYGYTF
CDR3 DNA: TGTGCCAGCAGCTACGGTTGGGGGGGCCGGGGAGCTAACTATGGCTACACCTTC

J gene: TRBJ1-6
V gene: TRBV7-2
D gene: .
clone size: few
CDR3 protein: CASSWGMGAGVDNSPLHF
CDR3 DNA: TGTGCCAGCAGCTGGGGTATGGGGGCCGGAGTCGATAATTCACCCCTCCACTTT

J gene: TRBJ2-1
V gene: TRBV5-1
D gene: .
clone size: few
CDR3 protein: CASSPKAGTGNNEQFF
CDR3 DNA: TGCGCCAGCAGTCCCAAGGCCGGGACTGGAAACAATGAGCAGTTCTTC

J gene: TRBJ2-3
V gene: TRBV27
D gene: TRBD2
clone size: .
CDR3 protein: CASSFISGGLPTDTQYF
CDR3 DNA: TGTGCCAGCAGTTTCATTAGCGGGGGGCTTCCCACAGATACGCAGTATTTT

J gene: TRBJ2-7
V gene: TRBV3-1
D gene: .
clone size: .
CDR3 protein: CASSQDPTGSYEQYF
CDR3 DNA: TGTGCCAGCAGCCAAGATCCTACAGGGTCCTACGAGCAGTACTTC

J gene: TRBJ2-1
V gene: TRBV19
D gene: .
clone size: few
CDR3 protein: CASSELATYNEQFF
CDR3 DNA: TGTGCCAGTAGTGAACTAGCAACCTACAATGAGCAGTTCTTC

J gene: TRBJ2-5
V gene: TRBV7-2
D gene: .
clone size: many
CDR3 protein: CASSSTISETQYF
CDR3 DNA: TGTGCCAGCAGCTCGACAATTAGTGAGACCCAGTACTTC

J gene: TRBJ2-3
V gene: TRBV6-2/TRBV6-3
D gene: .
clone size: many
CDR3 protein: CASSTPGSTDTQYF
CDR3 DNA: TGTGCCAGCAGTACCCCGGGATCCACAGATACGCAGTATTTT

J gene: TRBJ1-5
V gene: TRBV6-2/TRBV6-3
D gene: .
clone size: .
CDR3 protein: CASSQGAGYLDQPQHF
CDR3 DNA: TGTGCCAGCAGTCAAGGGGCAGGGTACCTGGATCAGCCCCAGCATTTT

J gene: TRBJ2-6
V gene: TRBV12-3/TRBV12-4
D gene: TRBD1
clone size: many
CDR3 protein: CASSNRGKWGTGLPGANVLTF
CDR3 DNA: TGTGCCAGCAGCAATCGGGGAAAGTGGGGGACAGGGCTACCTGGGGCCAACGTCCTGACTTTC

J gene: TRBJ2-7
V gene: TRBV20-1
D gene: .
clone size: many
CDR3 protein: CSARDRDTFYEQYF
CDR3 DNA: TGCAGTGCTAGGGACCGGGACACGTTCTACGAGCAGTACTTC

J gene: TRBJ2-1
V gene: TRBV12-3/TRBV12-4
D gene: TRBD2
clone size: many
CDR3 protein: CASSLYSGGAVVPEQFF
CDR3 DNA: TGTGCCAGCAGTTTATATAGCGGGGGGGCCGTTGTGCCTGAGCAGTTCTTC

J gene: TRBJ2-7
V gene: TRBV9
D gene: TRBD2
clone size: .
CDR3 protein: CASSPDVFSGGDEQYF
CDR3 DNA: TGTGCCAGCAGCCCCGACGTCTTTTCGGGAGGGGACGAGCAGTACTTC

J gene: TRBJ2-5
V gene: TRBV11-2
D gene: TRBD2
clone size: many
CDR3 protein: CASSSPASGEVSQYF
CDR3 DNA: TGTGCCAGCAGTTCCCCGGCTAGCGGGGAAGTGTCCCAGTACTTC

J gene: TRBJ2-5
V gene: TRBV12-3/TRBV12-4
D gene: .
clone size: many
CDR3 protein: CASRRTVQETQYF
CDR3 DNA: TGTGCCAGCAGACGGACAGTTCAAGAGACCCAGTACTTC

J gene: TRBJ2-1
V gene: TRBV6-1
D gene: .
clone size: .
CDR3 protein: CASSWRAPGNEQFF
CDR3 DNA: TGTGCCAGTAGCTGGAGGGCGCCAGGGAATGAGCAGTTCTTC

J gene: TRBJ1-2
V gene: TRBV2
D gene: TRBD1
clone size: few
CDR3 protein: CASSDRQGAINGYTF
CDR3 DNA: TGTGCCAGCAGTGATCGACAGGGGGCAATTAATGGCTACACCTTC

J gene: TRBJ1-6
V gene: TRBV10-2
D gene: .
clone size: few
CDR3 protein: CASSEPGFTPLHF
CDR3 DNA: TGCGCCAGCAGTGAGCCGGGGTTTACACCCCTCCACTTT